This T cell receptor (beta chain) emerged from a study of cytomegalovirus exposure and HLA in healthy donors. Study-wide results and caveats: Later on, a genetic analysis was performed. It linked a missense variant in DCLRE1C with V- and J-gene trimming of TCR beta. Generally TCR sequences proved uncommon, though certain public TCRs appeared in numerous donors. It was reported that TCR beta sequences correctly inferred the HLA-A and HLA-B alleles for most subjects.

The CDR3 loop spans 16 amino acids. The V end lost 2 bases, the J end lost 2 bases, and 12 bases lay between the germline ends. Germline V gene lookup returns CDR1 SGHVS and CDR2 FQNEAQ. A multiplex PCR was run with 60 Vbeta primers and 13 Jbeta primers. Here immunoSEQ multiplex PCR was the method, and the copy in TCRdb shows in-frame clones only, minus some. The sample lists 140,000 to 150,000 clones, roughly 72% occurring once. To note about this clone: The antigen remains undetermined.

Donors counted as nominally healthy when sampled, yet unrecorded immune exposures were likely. The sequence derives from a man aged 35 to 55 in good health and CMV-seronegative. The sample taken for sequencing was PBMCs. This chain connects TRBV7-8 to TRBJ1-4, with D maybe TRBD1 (5 bases). The CDR3 region is CASSLLRGMTNEKLFF. The CDR3 coding sequence is TGTGCCAGCAGCTTATTGCGGGGGATGACTAATGAAAAACTGTTTTTT.